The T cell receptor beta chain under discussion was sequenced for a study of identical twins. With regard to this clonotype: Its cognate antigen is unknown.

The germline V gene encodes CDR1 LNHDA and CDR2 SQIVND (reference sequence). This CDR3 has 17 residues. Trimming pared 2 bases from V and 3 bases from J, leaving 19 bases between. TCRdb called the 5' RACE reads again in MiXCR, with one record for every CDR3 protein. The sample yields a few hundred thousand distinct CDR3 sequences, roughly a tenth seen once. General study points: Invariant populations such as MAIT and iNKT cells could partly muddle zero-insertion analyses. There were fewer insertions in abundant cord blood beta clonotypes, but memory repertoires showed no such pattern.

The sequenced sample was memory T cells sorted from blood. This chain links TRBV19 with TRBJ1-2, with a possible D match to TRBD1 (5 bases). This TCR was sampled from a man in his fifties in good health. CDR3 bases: TGTGCCAGTAGTATAATCGGTGGAGGGGCCTCGGACTATGGCTACACCTTC. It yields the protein CASSIIGGGASDYGYTF. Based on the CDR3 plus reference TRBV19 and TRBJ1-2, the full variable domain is DGGITQSPKYLFRKEGQNVTLSCEQNLNHDAMYWYRQDPGQGLRLIYYSQIVNDFQKGDIAEGYSVSREKKESFPLTVTSAQKNPTAFYLCASSIIGGGASDYGYTFGSGTRLTVV.